A single sample gave rise to the 20 T cell receptor beta chains below, sequenced in a study of cytomegalovirus exposure and HLA in healthy donors. The primer mix had 60 Vbeta and 13 Jbeta primers. The method was immunoSEQ multiplex PCR; TCRdb's version includes in-frame clones alone and lacks a portion of them. The sample carries 110,000 or so clones, about 16% recorded once. The sample comprised PBMCs. These receptors came from a female donor in good health and CMV-seronegative.

The CDR3 nucleotides read TGTGCCAGCAGCCTAGGACAGGGGGTATTGGGTAATTCACCCCTCCACTTT. It translates to CASSLGQGVLGNSPLHF. This chain links TRBV7-2 with TRBJ1-6, with 10 positions matching TRBD1. The junction had 10 bases not matched to a gene; V was cut back by 5 bases and J by 6 bases. The CDR3 is 17 residues long. Germline V CDR1 and CDR2: SGHTA, FQGNSA.

This clone has just one count. V usage is TRBV7-2 and J usage is TRBJ1-2; D may be TRBD1 (5 bases). This CDR3 has 12 residues. Germline V gives CDR1 SGHTA, CDR2 FQGNSA. Trimming cost V 3 bases and J 4 bases, with 6 bases left between them. Here the CDR3 DNA reads TGTGCCAGCAGCTTGACAGTCTATGGCTACACCTTC. Amino acids: CASSLTVYGYTF. The whole variable domain, remainder taken from reference TRBV7-2 and TRBJ1-2, is GAGVSQSPSNKVTEKGKDVELRCDPISGHTALYWYRQSLGQGLEFLIYFQGNSAPDKSGLPSDRFSAERTGGSVSTLTIQRTQQEDSAVYLCASSLTVYGYTFGSGTRLTVV.

In its sample, this clone was seen a few times. The chain recombines TRBV6-1 with TRBJ1-1; 8 nucleotides align to TRBD1. This CDR3 is 13 amino acids long. Germline assignment: CDR1 MNHNS and CDR2 SASEGT. The V gene end was trimmed by 11 bases and the J gene end by 4 bases; junction bases not matched to a gene: 9. DNA for the CDR3: TGTGCCGGGGGGGGACAGGCGAGCACTGAAGCTTTCTTT. Protein: CAGGGQASTEAFF.

V usage is TRBV19 and J usage is TRBJ1-2; perhaps TRBD1 as D (6 bases). Germline CDR1 LNHDA, CDR2 SQIVND (reference sequence). This CDR3 region has 15 residues. Trimming took 1 base from V and 2 from J, leaving 11 bases between them. This chain's CDR3 is CASSIVTGTNYGYTF. DNA for the CDR3: TGTGCCAGTAGTATAGTAACAGGGACAAACTATGGCTACACCTTC.

This rearrangement joins TRBV7-8 to TRBJ2-7; D perhaps matches TRBD2 (6 bases). In germline, CDR1 is SGHVS, CDR2 FQNEAQ. The CDR3 length is 15 residues. Between the trimmed V and J ends, which lost 2 bases and 3 bases, there was a span of 14 bases. In nucleotides, the CDR3 is TGTGCCAGCAGCTTACTCGGGGGAGCGAGCTACGAGCAGTACTTC. Protein: CASSLLGGASYEQYF.

This chain connects TRBV19 to TRBJ1-6; TRBD1 matches at 10 bases. The CDR3 length is 14 residues. V shed 7 bases and J 7 bases; nucleotides not matched to a gene: 4. Germline V gene data show CDR1 as LNHDA and CDR2 as SQIVND (reference sequence). CDR3 bases: TGTGCCAGTAACCAGGGACAGGGGAATTCACCCCTCCACTTT. Its translation: CASNQGQGNSPLHF.

This clone has a handful of counts. The V gene is TRBV4-3, the J gene TRBJ2-7; 10 nucleotides align to TRBD1. V gave up 0 bases and J gave up 3 bases; unmatched junction bases: 2. The germline CDR1 and CDR2 sequences are LGHNA and YSLEER. CDR3 length: 15 amino acids. The CDR3 reads CASSQDGTGVYEQYF. Here the CDR3 DNA reads TGCGCCAGCAGCCAAGATGGGACAGGGGTCTACGAGCAGTACTTC.

The chain combines TRBV28 with TRBJ1-5; TRBD1 aligns across 8 bases. V lost 6 bases to trimming and J lost 4 bases; unmatched junction nucleotides: 5. The CDR3 extends over 14 amino acids. Per germline, CDR1 MDHEN and CDR2 SYDVKM. The CDR3 loop is CASRVTGGNQPQHF. For the CDR3, the DNA is TGTGCCAGCAGAGTAACAGGGGGAAATCAGCCCCAGCATTTT.

The rearrangement joins TRBV28 to TRBJ1-5; 7 nucleotides align to TRBD1. There are 14 residues in the CDR3. V gave up 5 bases and J gave up 1 base; unmatched junction bases: 2. Germline assignment: CDR1 MDHEN and CDR2 SYDVKM. The CDR3: CASSPGGSNQPQHF. The CDR3 DNA is TGTGCCAGCAGTCCAGGGGGAAGCAATCAGCCCCAGCATTTT. The complete variable domain, with remaining parts taken from reference TRBV28 and TRBJ1-5, reads DVKVTQSSRYLVKRTGEKVFLECVQDMDHENMFWYRQDPGLGLRLIYFSYDVKMKEKGDIPEGYSVSREKKERFSLILESASTNQTSMYLCASSPGGSNQPQHFGDGTRLSIL.

This clone was picked up a small number of times. The rearrangement links TRBV4-3 to TRBJ1-4; 7 bases fit TRBD1. Per germline, CDR1 LGHNA and CDR2 YSLEER. The CDR3 covers 20 residues. The trim removed 0 bases at V and 3 bases at J, leaving 16 bases unmatched. For the CDR3, the DNA is TGCGCCAGCAGCCAAGAACCAGACAGGGCCTTGTTAGGGGCTAATGAAAAACTGTTTTTT. This encodes CASSQEPDRALLGANEKLFF.

This clone was counted only a few times. An end of the junction differs from the germline gene, which may be a read error. CDR3 region: CAGSLISGSSYNEQFF. The CDR3, as DNA: TGTGCCGGCAGTTTGATTAGCGGGAGCTCCTACAATGAGCAGTTCTTC. The V call is TRBV27, the J call TRBJ2-1; 9 nucleotides match TRBD2. Germline V gene sequence: CDR1 MNHEY, CDR2 SMNVEV (reference sequence). The CDR3 sequence is 16 residues long.

CDR3 loop: CASSITGTDTQYF. CDR3 sequence (DNA): TGTGCCAGTAGTATAACAGGCACAGATACGCAGTATTTT. The chain couples TRBV19 to TRBJ2-3, with D unresolved. Between the trimmed V and J ends, which lost 2 bases and 1 base, there was a span of 4 bases. The CDR3 consists of 13 residues. Germline V gene lookup returns CDR1 LNHDA and CDR2 SQIVND (reference sequence).

V is TRBV30 and J is TRBJ1-1; D not resolved. The CDR3 contains 12 residues. The ends were cut back, 7 bases at V and 8 bases at J, with 17 bases in the middle. CDR1 and CDR2 (germline): GTSNPN, SVGIG (reference sequence). DNA for the CDR3: TGTGCCTCATCAACTAGGACTGTCGAAGCTTTCTTT. Its protein is CASSTRTVEAFF.

This chain connects TRBV10-3 to TRBJ2-7; D perhaps matches TRBD2 (6 bases). The germline V and J ends were trimmed by 9 bases and 4 bases, with 19 bases remaining between them. The CDR3 is made up of 14 amino acids. The germline CDR1 and CDR2 sequences are ENHRY and SYGVKD. The CDR3 coding sequence is TGTGCCATGCGTAAGGAGGGAATGGGATACGAGCAGTACTTC. It yields the protein CAMRKEGMGYEQYF.

The V gene is TRBV6-6, the J gene TRBJ2-5, with TRBD2 matching over 7 bases. Germline trimming cut 10 bases from V and 3 bases from J; bases unmatched to any gene: 2. This CDR3 spans 11 amino acids. From germline, CDR1 is MNHNY and CDR2 SVGAGI (reference sequence). The CDR3 nucleotides read TGTGCCACCGCGGGGGAAGAGACCCAGTACTTC. Translating gives CATAGEETQYF.

The chain joins TRBV11-2 to TRBJ2-7, with 11 bases lining up with TRBD1. The CDR3 spans 14 residues. Germline CDR1 and CDR2: SGHAT and FQNNGV. V was clipped by 5 bases and J by 6 bases; unmatched bases: 6. CDR3 coding DNA: TGTGCCAGCAGCACATGGACAGGGGGCGCCGAGCAGTACTTC. Its protein is CASSTWTGGAEQYF.

This chain uses TRBV7-2 with TRBJ2-7; TRBD2 matches at 13 bases. The CDR3 is 17 amino acids. Germline assignment: CDR1 SGHTA and CDR2 FQGNSA. Germline trimming cut 5 bases from V and 6 bases from J; bases unmatched to any gene: 13. The CDR3 reads CASSQTDFGLAGAEQYF. The CDR3, as DNA: TGTGCCAGCAGCCAAACAGATTTCGGACTAGCGGGAGCCGAGCAGTACTTC.

V usage is TRBV6-5 and J usage is TRBJ2-5; no reliable D call. The end of the DNA is better explained by TRBJ2-7, so the J call may be wrong. The germline V gene has CDR1 MNHEY and CDR2 SVGAGI. The CDR3 has 14 residues. For the CDR3, the DNA is TGTGCCAGCAGTTTGGGGTCCTGGGGCTACGAGCAGTACTTC. The encoded protein is CASSLGSWGYEQYF.

The chain combines TRBV5-4 with TRBJ2-5; 9 bases are a match to TRBD2. V lost 3 bases and J lost 3; bases outside the gene matches: 9. The germline V gene has CDR1 SGHNT and CDR2 YYREEE (reference sequence). There are 16 residues in the CDR3. Here the CDR3 reads CASSSVAAGGEETQYF. CDR3 DNA sequence: TGTGCCAGCAGCTCGGTAGCAGCGGGGGGCGAAGAGACCCAGTACTTC.

This clone was observed a handful of times. The genes are TRBV7-8 and TRBJ2-7, with 7 bases lining up with TRBD2. Germline-derived CDR1 and CDR2 are SGHVS and FQNEAQ. This CDR3 is built from 13 residues. V shed 8 bases, J shed 4 bases, and the junction held 8 bases outside the gene matches. This CDR3 reads CASGGEGIYEQYF. CDR3 nucleotides: TGTGCCAGCGGAGGGGAGGGAATATACGAGCAGTACTTC.